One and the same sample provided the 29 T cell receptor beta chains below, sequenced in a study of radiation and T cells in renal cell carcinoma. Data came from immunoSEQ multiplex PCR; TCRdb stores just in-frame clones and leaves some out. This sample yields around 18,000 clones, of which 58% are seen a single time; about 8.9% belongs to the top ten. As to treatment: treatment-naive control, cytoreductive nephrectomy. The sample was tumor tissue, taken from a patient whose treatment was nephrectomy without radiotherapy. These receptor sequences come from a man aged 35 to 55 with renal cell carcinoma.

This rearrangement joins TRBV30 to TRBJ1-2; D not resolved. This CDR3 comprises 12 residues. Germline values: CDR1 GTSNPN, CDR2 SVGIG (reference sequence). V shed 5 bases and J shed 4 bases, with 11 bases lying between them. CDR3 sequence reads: CAWSPLFYGYTF. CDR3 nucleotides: TGTGCCTGGTCCCCCTTGTTCTATGGCTACACCTTC.

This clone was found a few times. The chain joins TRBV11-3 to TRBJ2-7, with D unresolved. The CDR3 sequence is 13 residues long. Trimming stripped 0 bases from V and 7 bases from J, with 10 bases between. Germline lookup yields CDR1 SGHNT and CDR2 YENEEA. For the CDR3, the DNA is TGTGCCAGCAGCTTAGATTGGGCCGGAGAGCAGTACTTC. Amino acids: CASSLDWAGEQYF.

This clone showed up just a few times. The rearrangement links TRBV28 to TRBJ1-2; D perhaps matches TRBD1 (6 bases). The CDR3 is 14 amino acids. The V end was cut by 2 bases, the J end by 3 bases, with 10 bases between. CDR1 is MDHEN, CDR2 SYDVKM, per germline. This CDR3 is CASSLTGAYYGYTF. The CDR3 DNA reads TGTGCCAGCAGTTTAACGGGGGCTTACTATGGCTACACCTTC.

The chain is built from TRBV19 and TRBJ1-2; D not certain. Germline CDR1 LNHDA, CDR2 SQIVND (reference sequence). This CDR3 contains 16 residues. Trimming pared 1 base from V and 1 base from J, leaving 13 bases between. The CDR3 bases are TGTGCCAGTAGTATAGTATTGTACGGCTATAACTATGGCTACACCTTC. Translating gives CASSIVLYGYNYGYTF.

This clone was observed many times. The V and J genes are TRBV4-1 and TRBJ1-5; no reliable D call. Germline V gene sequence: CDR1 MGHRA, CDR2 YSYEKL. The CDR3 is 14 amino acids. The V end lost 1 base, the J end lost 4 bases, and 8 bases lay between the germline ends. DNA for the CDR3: TGCGCCAGCAGCCAAGGGCGGATTAATCAGCCCCAGCATTTT. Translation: CASSQGRINQPQHF.

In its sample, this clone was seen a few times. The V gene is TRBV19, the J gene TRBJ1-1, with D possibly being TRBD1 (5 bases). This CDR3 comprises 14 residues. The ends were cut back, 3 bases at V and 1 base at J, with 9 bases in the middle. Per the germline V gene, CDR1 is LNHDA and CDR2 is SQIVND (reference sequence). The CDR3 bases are TGTGCCAGTAGTATGGTGGGGGAGAACACTGAAGCTTTCTTT. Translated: CASSMVGENTEAFF.

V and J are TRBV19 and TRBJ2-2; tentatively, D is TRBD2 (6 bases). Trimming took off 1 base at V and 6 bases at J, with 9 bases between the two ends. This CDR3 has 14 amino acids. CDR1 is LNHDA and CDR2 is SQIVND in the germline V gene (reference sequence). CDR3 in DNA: TGTGCCAGTAGTATAGCAACGGGGGCCGGGGAGCTGTTTTTT. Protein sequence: CASSIATGAGELFF.

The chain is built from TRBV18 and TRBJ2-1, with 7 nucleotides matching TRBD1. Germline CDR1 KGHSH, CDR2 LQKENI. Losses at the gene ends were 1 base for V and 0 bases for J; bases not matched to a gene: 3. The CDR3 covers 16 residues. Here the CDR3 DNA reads TGTGCCAGCTCACCACAGGGGGCGAGCTCCTACAATGAGCAGTTCTTC. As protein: CASSPQGASSYNEQFF. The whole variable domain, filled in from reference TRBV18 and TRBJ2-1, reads NAGVMQNPRHLVRRRGQEARLRCSPMKGHSHVYWYRQLPEEGLKFMVYLQKENIIDESGMPKERFSAEFPKEGPSILRIQQVVRGDSAAYFCASSPQGASSYNEQFFGPGTRLTVL.

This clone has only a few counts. The CDR3 bases are TGTGCCAGCAGCCACGATGGGACAGGGCTTGTTGGCTACACCTTC. It yields the protein CASSHDGTGLVGYTF. The chain has TRBV7-9 and TRBJ1-2; 9 nucleotides match TRBD1. This CDR3 region has 15 residues. V trimming: 5 bases; J trimming: 7 bases; junction bases outside the gene matches: 11. The germline gives CDR1 SEHNR, CDR2 FQNEAQ (reference sequence).

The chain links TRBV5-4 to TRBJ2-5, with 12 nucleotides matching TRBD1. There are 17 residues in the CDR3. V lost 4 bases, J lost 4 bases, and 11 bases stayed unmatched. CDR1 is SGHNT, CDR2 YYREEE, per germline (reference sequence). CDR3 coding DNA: TGTGCCAGCAGCAAGGGACAGGGGGCGCGAATTGGAGAGACCCAGTACTTC. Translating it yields CASSKGQGARIGETQYF.

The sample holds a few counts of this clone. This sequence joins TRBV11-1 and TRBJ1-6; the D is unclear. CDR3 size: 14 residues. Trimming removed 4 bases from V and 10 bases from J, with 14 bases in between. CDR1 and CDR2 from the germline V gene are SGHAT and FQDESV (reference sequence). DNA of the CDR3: TGTGCCAGCAGCTCCGGGGAGGCCACGTCACCCCTCCACTTT. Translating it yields CASSSGEATSPLHF.

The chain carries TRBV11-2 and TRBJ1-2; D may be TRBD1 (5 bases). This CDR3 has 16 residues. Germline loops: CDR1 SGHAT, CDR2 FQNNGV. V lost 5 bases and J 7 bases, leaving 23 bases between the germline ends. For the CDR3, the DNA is TGTGCCAGCAGCCCCGGGGGGGACCGTTTGCTCCCTGGCTACACCTTC. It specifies CASSPGGDRLLPGYTF.

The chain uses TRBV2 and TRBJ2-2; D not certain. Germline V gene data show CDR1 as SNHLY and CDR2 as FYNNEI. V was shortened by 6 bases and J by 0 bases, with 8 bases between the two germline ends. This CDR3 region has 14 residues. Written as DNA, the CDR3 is TGTGCCAGCAGCCAAGAGGCGAACACCGGGGAGCTGTTTTTT. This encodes CASSQEANTGELFF.

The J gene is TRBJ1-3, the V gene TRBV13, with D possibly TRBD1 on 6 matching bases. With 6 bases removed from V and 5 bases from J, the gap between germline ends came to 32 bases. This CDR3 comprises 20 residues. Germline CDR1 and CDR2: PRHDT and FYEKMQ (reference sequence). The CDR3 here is CASRPPGGGPGSGSRNTIYF. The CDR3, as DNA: TGTGCCAGCAGACCCCCCGGGGGGGGCCCGGGGTCGGGGTCTCGAAACACCATATATTTT. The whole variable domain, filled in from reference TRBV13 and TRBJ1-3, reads AAGVIQSPRHLIKEKRETATLKCYPIPRHDTVYWYQQGPGQDPQFLISFYEKMQSDKGSIPDRFSAQQFSDYHSELNMSSLELGDSALYFCASRPPGGGPGSGSRNTIYFGEGSWLTVV.

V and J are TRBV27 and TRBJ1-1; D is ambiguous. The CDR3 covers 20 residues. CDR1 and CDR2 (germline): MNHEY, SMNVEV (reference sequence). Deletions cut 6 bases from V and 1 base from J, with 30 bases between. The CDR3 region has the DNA TGTGCCAGCAGACCCAGAGTTTTCCGCCTTAGCGAGTGGGAGAACACTGAAGCTTTCTTT. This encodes CASRPRVFRLSEWENTEAFF.

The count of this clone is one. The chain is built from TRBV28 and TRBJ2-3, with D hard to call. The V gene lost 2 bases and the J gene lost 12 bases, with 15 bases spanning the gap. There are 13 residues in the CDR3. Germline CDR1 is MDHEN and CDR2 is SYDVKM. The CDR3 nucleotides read TGTGCCAGCAGTTTACCCGCTAGACCCCTTCAGTATTTT. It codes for CASSLPARPLQYF.

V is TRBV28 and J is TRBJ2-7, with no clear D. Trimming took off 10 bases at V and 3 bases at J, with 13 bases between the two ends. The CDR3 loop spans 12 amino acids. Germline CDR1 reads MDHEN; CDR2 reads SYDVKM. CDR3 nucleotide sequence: TGTGCCACCTTGACACGGTACTACGAGCAGTACTTC. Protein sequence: CATLTRYYEQYF. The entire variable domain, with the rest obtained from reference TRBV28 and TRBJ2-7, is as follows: DVKVTQSSRYLVKRTGEKVFLECVQDMDHENMFWYRQDPGLGLRLIYFSYDVKMKEKGDIPEGYSVSREKKERFSLILESASTNQTSMYLCATLTRYYEQYFGPGTRLTVT.

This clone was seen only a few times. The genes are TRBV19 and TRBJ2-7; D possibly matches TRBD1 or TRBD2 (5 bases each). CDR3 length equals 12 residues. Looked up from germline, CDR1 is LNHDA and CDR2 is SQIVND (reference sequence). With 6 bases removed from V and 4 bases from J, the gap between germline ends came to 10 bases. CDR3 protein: CASSFGGYEQYF. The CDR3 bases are TGTGCCAGTAGCTTTGGGGGTTACGAGCAGTACTTC.

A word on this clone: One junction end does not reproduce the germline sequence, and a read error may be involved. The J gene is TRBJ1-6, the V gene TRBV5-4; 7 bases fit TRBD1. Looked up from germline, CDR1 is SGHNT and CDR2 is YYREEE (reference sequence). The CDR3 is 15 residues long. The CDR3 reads CASSQEGRGASPLHF. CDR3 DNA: TGCGCCAGCAGCCAAGAAGGCAGGGGGGCTTCACCCCTCCACTTT.

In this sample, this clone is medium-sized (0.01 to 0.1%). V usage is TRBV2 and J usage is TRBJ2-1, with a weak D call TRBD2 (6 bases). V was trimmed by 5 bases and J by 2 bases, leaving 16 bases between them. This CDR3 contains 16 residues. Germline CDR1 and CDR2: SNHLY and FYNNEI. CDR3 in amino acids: CASSLTGESPYNEQFF. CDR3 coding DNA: TGTGCCAGCAGTCTGACGGGGGAGAGCCCCTACAATGAGCAGTTCTTC.

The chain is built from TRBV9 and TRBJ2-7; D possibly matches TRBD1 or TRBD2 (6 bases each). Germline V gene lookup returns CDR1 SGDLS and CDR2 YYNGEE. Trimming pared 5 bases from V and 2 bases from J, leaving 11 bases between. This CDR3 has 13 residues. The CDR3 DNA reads TGTGCCAGCAGTCGGGGGCTAGCCTACGAGCAGTACTTC. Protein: CASSRGLAYEQYF.

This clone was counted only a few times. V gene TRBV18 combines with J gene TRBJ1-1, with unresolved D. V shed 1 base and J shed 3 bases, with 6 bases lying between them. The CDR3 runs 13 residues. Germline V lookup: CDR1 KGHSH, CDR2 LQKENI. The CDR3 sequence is CASSPQGDTEAFF. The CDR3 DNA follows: TGTGCCAGCTCACCACAGGGCGACACTGAAGCTTTCTTT.

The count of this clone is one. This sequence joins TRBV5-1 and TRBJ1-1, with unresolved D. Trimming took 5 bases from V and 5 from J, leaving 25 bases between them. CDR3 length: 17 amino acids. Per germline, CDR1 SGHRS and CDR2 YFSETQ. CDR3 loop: CASSPSEQALVGTEAFF. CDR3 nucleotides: TGCGCCAGCAGTCCCTCTGAGCAGGCCCTCGTGGGAACTGAAGCTTTCTTT.

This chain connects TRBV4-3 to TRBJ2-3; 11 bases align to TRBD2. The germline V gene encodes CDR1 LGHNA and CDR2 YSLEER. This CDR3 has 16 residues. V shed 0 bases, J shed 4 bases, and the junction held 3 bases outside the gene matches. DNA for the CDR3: TGCGCCAGCAGCCAAGATTTTAGCGGGGGGGCAGATACGCAGTATTTT. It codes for CASSQDFSGGADTQYF.

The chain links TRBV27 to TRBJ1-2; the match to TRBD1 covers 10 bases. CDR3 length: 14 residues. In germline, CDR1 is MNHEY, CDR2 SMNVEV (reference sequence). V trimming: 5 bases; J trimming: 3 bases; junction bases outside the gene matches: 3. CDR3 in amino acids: CASSPGTGDYGYTF. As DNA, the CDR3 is TGTGCCAGCAGTCCGGGGACAGGGGACTATGGCTACACCTTC.

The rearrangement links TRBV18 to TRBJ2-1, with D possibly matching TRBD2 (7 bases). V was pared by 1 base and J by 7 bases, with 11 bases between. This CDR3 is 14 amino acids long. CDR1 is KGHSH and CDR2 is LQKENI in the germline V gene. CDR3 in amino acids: CASSPHGGANEQFF. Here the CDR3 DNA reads TGTGCCAGCTCACCACATGGGGGGGCAAATGAGCAGTTCTTC.

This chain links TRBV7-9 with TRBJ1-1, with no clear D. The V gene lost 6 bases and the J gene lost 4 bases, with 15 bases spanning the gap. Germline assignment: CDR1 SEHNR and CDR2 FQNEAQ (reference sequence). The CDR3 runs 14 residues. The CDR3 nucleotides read TGTGCCAGCAGAAGGGCGGGGTGGGGCACTGAAGCTTTCTTT. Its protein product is CASRRAGWGTEAFF.

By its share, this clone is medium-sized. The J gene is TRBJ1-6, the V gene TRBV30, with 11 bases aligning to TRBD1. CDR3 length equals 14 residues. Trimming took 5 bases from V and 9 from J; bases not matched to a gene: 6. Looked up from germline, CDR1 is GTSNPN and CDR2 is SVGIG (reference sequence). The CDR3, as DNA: TGTGCCTGGGGTCGGACAGGGGGCGTTTCACCCCTCCACTTT. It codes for CAWGRTGGVSPLHF.

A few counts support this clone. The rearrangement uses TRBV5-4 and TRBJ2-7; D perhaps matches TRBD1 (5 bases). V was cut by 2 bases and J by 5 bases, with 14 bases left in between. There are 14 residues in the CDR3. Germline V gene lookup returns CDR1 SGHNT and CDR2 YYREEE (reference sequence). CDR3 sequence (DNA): TGTGCCAGCAGCTTTGGACAAGCATCTAACGAGCAGTACTTC. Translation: CASSFGQASNEQYF.